Listed below are T cell receptor beta chains from one sample, sequenced in a study of cytomegalovirus exposure and HLA in healthy donors. Measured with immunoSEQ multiplex PCR; TCRdb has only the in-frame clones, and not every one. The sample holds approximately 110,000 clones, about 83% seen once. Sequenced: PBMCs. Receptors originate from a young man in good health and CMV-seronegative. Each CDR3 is given with its conserved first and last residue. Each record gives: V gene, clone size, J gene, D gene, CDR3 protein, CDR3 DNA. D genes are given only for firm matches. Size is stated for part of the rows, as once, few or many counts, or as a class when the clone is expanded.

TRBV7-7	-	TRBJ2-5	TRBD2	CASSLGALLAGGLGGTQYF	TGTGCCAGCAGCTTGGGTGCCCTCCTAGCGGGAGGGCTAGGTGGGACCCAGTACTTC
TRBV28	-	TRBJ2-7	TRBD1	CASIAGTDSYEQYF	TGTGCCAGCATCGCAGGGACAGACTCCTACGAGCAGTACTTC
TRBV30	-	TRBJ2-5	TRBD2	CAWSGTSGRKTQYF	TGTGCCTGGAGTGGGACTAGCGGGAGGAAGACCCAGTACTTC
TRBV7-2	-	TRBJ2-7	-	CASRLDLITQNEQYF	TGTGCCAGCAGGCTCGACTTGATTACACAAAACGAGCAGTACTTC
TRBV4-3	-	TRBJ2-3	TRBD2	CASSHRGTSGTDTQYF	TGCGCCAGCAGCCATCGCGGGACTAGCGGCACAGATACGCAGTATTTT
TRBV6-1	-	TRBJ2-7	TRBD1	CASRGQGGSYEQYF	TGTGCCAGCAGGGGACAGGGAGGCTCCTACGAGCAGTACTTC
TRBV4-2	-	TRBJ2-4	TRBD2	CASSPSGRALDKNIQYF	TGTGCCAGCAGCCCTAGCGGGAGGGCCCTCGACAAAAACATTCAGTACTTC
TRBV5-8	-	TRBJ1-5	-	CASRRGEGVGNQPQHF	TGTGCCAGCAGGAGGGGAGAGGGGGTAGGAAATCAGCCCCAGCATTTT
TRBV15	-	TRBJ2-7	-	CATSRDQGDEQYF	TGTGCCACCAGCAGAGATCAAGGGGACGAGCAGTACTTC
TRBV6-5	-	TRBJ2-7	-	CASSYSTELTYEQYF	TGTGCCAGCAGTTACTCGACAGAGTTAACCTACGAGCAGTACTTC
TRBV28	-	TRBJ1-5	TRBD1	CASSLSWTGMEDQPQHF	TGTGCCAGCAGTTTATCGTGGACAGGGATGGAAGATCAGCCCCAGCATTTT
TRBV7-6	-	TRBJ2-7	TRBD1	CASSLRQGPSYEQYF	TGTGCCAGCAGCTTAAGACAGGGACCGTCCTACGAGCAGTACTTC
TRBV5-8	-	TRBJ2-7	-	CASSRSRYSYEQYF	TGTGCCAGCAGCCGATCTAGGTATTCCTACGAGCAGTACTTC
TRBV9	few	TRBJ2-7	TRBD1	CASSVAGGPYEQYF	TGTGCCAGCAGCGTGGCAGGGGGACCTTACGAGCAGTACTTC
TRBV29-1	once	TRBJ2-7	TRBD1	CSVTWDSPYEQYF	TGCAGCGTTACCTGGGACAGCCCCTACGAGCAGTACTTC
TRBV7-8	-	TRBJ2-3	TRBD1	CASSAVQGRTQYF	TGTGCCAGCAGCGCCGTACAGGGGAGAACGCAGTATTTT
TRBV27	-	TRBJ1-5	TRBD1	CASSLAGTGGFQPQHF	TGTGCCAGCAGTTTGGCCGGGACAGGGGGGTTTCAGCCCCAGCATTTT
TRBV28	once	TRBJ1-1	-	CASSQPVNTEAFF	TGTGCCAGCAGTCAACCGGTGAACACTGAAGCTTTCTTT
TRBV14	-	TRBJ1-2	-	CASSQGQGRSYGYTF	TGTGCCAGCAGCCAAGGGCAGGGGCGCAGCTATGGCTACACCTTC
TRBV4-1	-	TRBJ1-4	-	CASSLPQKDIQRKLFF	TGCGCCAGCAGCCTACCTCAGAAGGACATCCAAAGAAAACTGTTTTTT
TRBV7-8	-	TRBJ1-4	-	CASSFGRGNEKLFF	TGTGCCAGCAGCTTCGGCAGGGGCAATGAAAAACTGTTTTTT
TRBV19	-	TRBJ2-1	TRBD1	CASRSELTGTYNEQFF	TGTGCCAGTAGGAGTGAACTGACAGGGACCTACAATGAGCAGTTCTTC
TRBV7-9	-	TRBJ2-1	-	CSSSLERLEQFF	TGTTCCAGCAGCTTAGAGAGATTGGAGCAGTTCTTC
TRBV6-6	-	TRBJ1-5	-	CASSLASRGGNQPQHF	TGTGCCAGCAGTTTAGCCTCAAGGGGGGGAAATCAGCCCCAGCATTTT
TRBV5-1	-	TRBJ2-2	-	CASRPLGLGTGELFF	TGCGCCAGCAGGCCCCTGGGGCTTGGCACCGGGGAGCTGTTTTTT
TRBV6-1	-	TRBJ2-1	TRBD1	CASSGGQGRLVSYNEQFF	TGTGCCAGCAGTGGGGGACAGGGGCGTCTGGTCTCCTACAATGAGCAGTTCTTC
TRBV27	-	TRBJ2-5	TRBD2	CASSFGGGGTQYF	TGTGCCAGCAGTTTTGGCGGGGGGGGGACCCAGTACTTC
TRBV27	-	TRBJ2-1	TRBD2	CASSQRLAGGKNEQFF	TGTGCCAGCAGTCAGCGACTAGCGGGAGGGAAAAATGAGCAGTTCTTC
TRBV27	-	TRBJ2-7	TRBD2	CASSPFGAGGYEQYF	TGTGCCAGCAGTCCATTCGGGGCGGGAGGTTACGAGCAGTACTTC
TRBV7-9	-	TRBJ2-3	-	CASSLGPGTTDTQYF	TGTGCCAGCAGCTTAGGACCAGGGACTACAGATACGCAGTATTTT
TRBV7-7	-	TRBJ2-3	TRBD2	CASSPGTSFKPIADTQYF	TGTGCCAGCAGCCCCGGGACTAGTTTTAAACCCATCGCAGATACGCAGTATTTT
TRBV5-6	-	TRBJ1-5	-	CASSLGQFFSNQPQHF	TGTGCCAGCAGCTTGGGACAGTTCTTTAGCAATCAGCCCCAGCATTTT
TRBV6-5	once	TRBJ2-3	-	CASSSLLSTDTQYF	TGTGCCAGCAGTTCCCTTCTCTCCACAGATACGCAGTATTTT
TRBV11-3	-	TRBJ2-7	-	CASSLGLQASSYEQYF	TGTGCCAGCAGCTTAGGTTTACAGGCGAGCTCCTACGAGCAGTACTTC
TRBV19	few	TRBJ1-3	TRBD1	CASSASGQGGNTIYF	TGTGCCAGTAGTGCCTCCGGACAGGGCGGAAACACCATATATTTT
TRBV4-3	few	TRBJ2-7	TRBD2	CASSQVWGLAYEQYF	TGCGCCAGCAGCCAAGTCTGGGGACTAGCGTACGAGCAGTACTTC
TRBV2	-	TRBJ1-2	-	CASSVKKSPGDGYTF	TGTGCCAGCAGTGTCAAAAAGAGTCCAGGGGATGGCTACACCTTC
TRBV27	-	TRBJ1-4	-	CASSFVSEQGGEKLFF	TGTGCCAGCAGTTTCGTCTCGGAGCAGGGAGGTGAAAAACTGTTTTTT
TRBV29-1	-	TRBJ2-7	TRBD1	CSVERTGSGEQYF	TGCAGCGTTGAGCGGACAGGGAGCGGCGAGCAGTACTTC
TRBV5-1	-	TRBJ2-7	TRBD2	CASSAVGTSGTSGYEQYF	TGCGCCAGCAGCGCGGTGGGGACTAGCGGGACCTCCGGCTACGAGCAGTACTTC
TRBV9	-	TRBJ2-1	TRBD1	CASSETPGQGVYEQFF	TGTGCCAGCAGCGAGACGCCGGGACAGGGGGTCTATGAGCAGTTCTTC
TRBV9	-	TRBJ2-1	TRBD2	CASSATGLAIYNEQFF	TGTGCCAGCAGCGCAACGGGACTAGCGATTTACAATGAGCAGTTCTTC
TRBV25-1	-	TRBJ2-3	-	CASSEYKRGSEDTQYF	TGTGCCAGCAGTGAATATAAGAGGGGGTCGGAAGATACGCAGTATTTT